These T cell receptor beta chains were read from a single sample in a study of a mutant IDH1 vaccine in newly diagnosed glioma. Sequencing used immunoSEQ multiplex PCR; TCRdb keeps in-frame clones, though not all of them. The sample consists of 50,000 to 65,000 clones, about 74% of them appearing once. The specimen was PBMCs, collected from a glioma patient treated with radiotherapy, temozolomide or both. The receptor source for this set is a woman in her forties with glioma. Both conserved end residues are part of each CDR3. D genes are given only for firm matches. Clone size, where shown, is once, few, many, or a class for clones that have expanded.

clone size	D gene	V gene	J gene	CDR3 protein	CDR3 DNA
-	-	TRBV15	TRBJ1-5	CATSRDFRFDSNQPQHF	TGTGCCACCAGCAGAGATTTCAGGTTTGATAGCAATCAGCCCCAGCATTTT
-	TRBD2	TRBV9	TRBJ2-2	CASSASGANTGELFF	TGTGCCAGCAGCGCTAGCGGGGCGAACACCGGGGAGCTGTTTTTT
-	-	TRBV15	TRBJ1-5	CATNKGGQPQHF	TGTGCCACCAACAAAGGGGGGCAGCCCCAGCATTTT
-	-	TRBV2	TRBJ1-2	CAKQGGRVRGGYTF	TGTGCCAAGCAGGGCGGTAGGGTGAGAGGAGGCTACACCTTC
few	-	TRBV6-1	TRBJ1-2	CASSEANPSSWGGYTF	TGTGCCAGCAGTGAAGCGAACCCATCATCCTGGGGGGGCTACACCTTC
-	-	TRBV5-8	TRBJ1-2	CASSLGDPNYGYTF	TGTGCCAGCAGCTTGGGGGACCCCAACTATGGCTACACCTTC
-	-	TRBV27	TRBJ1-5	CASSLSLSNQPQHF	TGTGCCAGCAGTTTATCCCTTAGCAATCAGCCCCAGCATTTT
-	TRBD1	TRBV29-1	TRBJ2-7	CSVGNSRTGGHEQYF	TGCAGCGTAGGTAATTCTCGGACAGGGGGCCACGAGCAGTACTTC
-	-	TRBV30	TRBJ1-6	CAWSVSGGPSPLHF	TGTGCCTGGAGTGTATCCGGGGGTCCTTCACCCCTCCACTTT
few	-	TRBV2	TRBJ1-5	CASSEWGGNQPQHF	TGTGCCAGCAGTGAATGGGGCGGCAATCAGCCCCAGCATTTT
-	-	TRBV5-1	TRBJ2-5	CASSFRGEWETQYF	TGCGCCAGCAGCTTCCGAGGGGAGTGGGAGACCCAGTACTTC
few	TRBD1	TRBV30	TRBJ1-1	CAWNRGSTEAFF	TGTGCCTGGAACAGGGGGAGTACTGAAGCTTTCTTT
-	-	TRBV10-3	TRBJ2-7	CAISDHRAYDEQYF	TGTGCCATCAGTGACCACAGGGCCTACGACGAGCAGTACTTC
-	-	TRBV9	TRBJ1-1	CASSVTADRNTEAFF	TGTGCCAGCAGCGTAACCGCCGACAGGAACACTGAAGCTTTCTTT
once	-	TRBV4-1	TRBJ1-2	CASSQDGRGRYGYTF	TGCGCCAGCAGCCAAGATGGCCGGGGGCGATATGGCTACACCTTC
few	-	TRBV29-1	TRBJ1-2	CSDYRFSYGYTF	TGCAGCGATTACAGGTTTTCCTATGGCTACACCTTC
-	-	TRBV2	TRBJ1-2	CASIPGPGSYGYTF	TGTGCCAGCATCCCCGGCCCAGGGAGCTATGGCTACACCTTC
-	-	TRBV19	TRBJ2-1	CASSIQTSYNEQFF	TGTGCCAGTAGTATACAGACCTCCTACAATGAGCAGTTCTTC
-	-	TRBV5-1	TRBJ1-5	CASSLGLMGSNQPQHF	TGCGCCAGCAGCCTCGGGTTAATGGGGAGCAATCAGCCCCAGCATTTT
-	TRBD1	TRBV6-1	TRBJ1-5	CASKQGIYSNQPQHF	TGTGCCAGCAAACAGGGGATATATAGCAATCAGCCCCAGCATTTT
-	-	TRBV6-1	TRBJ1-2	CASSEDSDYGYTF	TGTGCCAGCAGTGAAGACAGCGACTATGGCTACACCTTC
-	-	TRBV5-1	TRBJ1-1	CASSRLGSNTEAFF	TGCGCCAGCAGCCGACTAGGCAGCAACACTGAAGCTTTCTTT
-	-	TRBV5-1	TRBJ1-6	CASSAVSGSYNSPLHF	TGCGCCAGCAGCGCGGTGAGCGGGTCCTATAATTCACCCCTCCACTTT
-	TRBD1	TRBV18	TRBJ1-2	CASSLGTDYGYTF	TGTGCCAGCTCACTTGGGACAGACTATGGCTACACCTTC
-	-	TRBV14	TRBJ2-7	CASSQGYEQYF	TGTGCCAGCAGCCAAGGATACGAGCAGTACTTC
-	TRBD1	TRBV2	TRBJ1-4	CASRENRGNEKLFF	TGTGCCAGCAGGGAGAACAGGGGTAATGAAAAACTGTTTTTT
-	-	TRBV18	TRBJ1-1	CASSPSRDTEAFF	TGTGCCAGCTCACCGAGCAGGGACACTGAAGCTTTCTTT
medium-sized	-	TRBV12-5	TRBJ1-2	CASGLSGLPSSGYTF	TGTGCTAGTGGTTTGTCGGGACTCCCCTCTTCGGGCTACACCTTC
-	-	TRBV5-1	TRBJ1-4	CASSLGVGRNRNEKLFF	TGCGCCAGCAGCTTGGGGGTGGGACGGAACCGTAATGAAAAACTGTTTTTT
-	-	TRBV6-1	TRBJ1-1	CASRPYLMNTEAFF	TGTGCCAGCAGACCTTACTTAATGAACACTGAAGCTTTCTTT
-	-	TRBV19	TRBJ1-1	CASSIGSEAFF	TGTGCCAGTAGTATAGGATCGGAAGCTTTCTTT
once	-	TRBV15	TRBJ1-4	CATSRPTGSNEKLFF	TGTGCCACCAGCAGACCGACAGGTTCTAATGAAAAACTGTTTTTT